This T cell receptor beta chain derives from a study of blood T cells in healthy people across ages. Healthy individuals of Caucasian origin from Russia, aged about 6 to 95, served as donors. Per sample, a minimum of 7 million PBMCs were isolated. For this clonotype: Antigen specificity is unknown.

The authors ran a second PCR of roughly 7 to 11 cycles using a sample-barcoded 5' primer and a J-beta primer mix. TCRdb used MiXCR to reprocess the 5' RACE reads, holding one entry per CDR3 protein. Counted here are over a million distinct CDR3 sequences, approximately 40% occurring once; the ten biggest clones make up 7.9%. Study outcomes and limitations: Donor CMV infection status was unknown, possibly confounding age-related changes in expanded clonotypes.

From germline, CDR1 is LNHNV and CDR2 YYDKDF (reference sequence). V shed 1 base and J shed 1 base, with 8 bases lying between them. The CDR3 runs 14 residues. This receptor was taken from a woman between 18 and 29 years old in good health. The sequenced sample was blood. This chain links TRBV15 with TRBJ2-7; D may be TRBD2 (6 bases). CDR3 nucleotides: TGTGCCACCAGCAGAGGGGACTTATCCTACGAGCAGTACTTC. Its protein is CATSRGDLSYEQYF.